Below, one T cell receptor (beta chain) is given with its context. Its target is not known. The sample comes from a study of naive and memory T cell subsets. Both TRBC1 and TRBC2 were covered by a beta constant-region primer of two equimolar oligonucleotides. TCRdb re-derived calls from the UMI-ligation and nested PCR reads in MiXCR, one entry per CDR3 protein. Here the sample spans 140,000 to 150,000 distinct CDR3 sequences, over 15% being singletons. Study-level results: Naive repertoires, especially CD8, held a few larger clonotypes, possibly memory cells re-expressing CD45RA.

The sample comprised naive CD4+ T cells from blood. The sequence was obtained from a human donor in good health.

Here the CDR3 reads CSVWDSTEAFF. The DNA of the CDR3 is TGCAGCGTTTGGGACAGCACTGAAGCTTTCTTT. V gene TRBV29-1 combines with J gene TRBJ1-1; 7 nucleotides agree with TRBD1. The CDR3 has 11 amino acids. CDR1 SQVTM and CDR2 ANQGSEA come from the germline V gene. The trim removed 5 bases at V and 4 bases at J, leaving 1 base unmatched.